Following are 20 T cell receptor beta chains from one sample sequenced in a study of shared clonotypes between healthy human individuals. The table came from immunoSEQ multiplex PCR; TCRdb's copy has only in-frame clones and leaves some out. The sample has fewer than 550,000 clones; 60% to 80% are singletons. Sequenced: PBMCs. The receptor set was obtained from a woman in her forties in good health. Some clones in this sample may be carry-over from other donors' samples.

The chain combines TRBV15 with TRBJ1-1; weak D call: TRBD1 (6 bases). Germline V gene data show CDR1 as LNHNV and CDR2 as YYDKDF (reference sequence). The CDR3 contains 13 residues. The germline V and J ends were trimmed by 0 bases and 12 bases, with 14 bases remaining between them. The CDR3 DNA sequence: TGTGCCACCAGCAGAGATCTTGGGGGCAAACCTTTCTTT. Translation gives CATSRDLGGKPFF.

As DNA, the CDR3 is TGTGCCAGCAGGGCTGGACTCCTTGAAAAACTGTTTTTT. Protein: CASRAGLLEKLFF. The genes are TRBV28 and TRBJ1-4, with D unclear. Germline V gene sequence: CDR1 MDHEN, CDR2 SYDVKM. The CDR3 loop spans 13 amino acids. Trimming cost V 6 bases and J 7 bases, with 12 bases left between them.

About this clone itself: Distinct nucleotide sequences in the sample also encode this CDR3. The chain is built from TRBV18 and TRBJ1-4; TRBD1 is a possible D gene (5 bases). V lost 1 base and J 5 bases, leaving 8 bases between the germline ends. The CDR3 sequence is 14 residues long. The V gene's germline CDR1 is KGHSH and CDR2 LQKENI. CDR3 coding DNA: TGTGCCAGCTCACCACAGGGGACGAATGAAAAACTGTTTTTT. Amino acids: CASSPQGTNEKLFF. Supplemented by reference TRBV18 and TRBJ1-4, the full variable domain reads NAGVMQNPRHLVRRRGQEARLRCSPMKGHSHVYWYRQLPEEGLKFMVYLQKENIIDESGMPKERFSAEFPKEGPSILRIQQVVRGDSAAYFCASSPQGTNEKLFFGSGTQLSVL.

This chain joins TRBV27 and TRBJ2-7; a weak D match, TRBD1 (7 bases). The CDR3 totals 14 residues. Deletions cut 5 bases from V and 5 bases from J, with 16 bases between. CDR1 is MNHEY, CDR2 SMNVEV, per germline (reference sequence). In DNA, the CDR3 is TGTGCCAGCAGTACCCGACAGGGAGGCCACGAGCAGTACTTC. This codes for CASSTRQGGHEQYF.

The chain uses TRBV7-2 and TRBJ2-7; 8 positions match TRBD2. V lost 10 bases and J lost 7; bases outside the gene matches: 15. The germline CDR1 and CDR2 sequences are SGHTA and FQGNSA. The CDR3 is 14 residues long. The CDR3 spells CATSFLAAGGEQYF. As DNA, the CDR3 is TGTGCCACCTCGTTTCTAGCGGCGGGGGGAGAGCAGTACTTC.

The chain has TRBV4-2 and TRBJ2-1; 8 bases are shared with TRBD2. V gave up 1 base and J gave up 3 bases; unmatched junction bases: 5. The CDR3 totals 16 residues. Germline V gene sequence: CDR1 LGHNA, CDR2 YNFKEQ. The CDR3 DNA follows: TGTGCCAGCAGCCAAGGATCGGGGGGGGACTACAATGAGCAGTTCTTC. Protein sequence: CASSQGSGGDYNEQFF.

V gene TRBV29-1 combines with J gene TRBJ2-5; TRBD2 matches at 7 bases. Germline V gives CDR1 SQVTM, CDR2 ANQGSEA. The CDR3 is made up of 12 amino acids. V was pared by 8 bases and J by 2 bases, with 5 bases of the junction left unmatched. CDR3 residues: CSCLGGQETQYF. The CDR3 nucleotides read TGCAGCTGTTTGGGGGGGCAAGAGACCCAGTACTTC.

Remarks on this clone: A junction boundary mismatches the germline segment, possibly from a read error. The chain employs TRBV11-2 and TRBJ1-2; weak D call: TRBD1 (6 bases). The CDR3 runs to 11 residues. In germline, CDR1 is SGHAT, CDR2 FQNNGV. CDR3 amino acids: CASGDGQFLAF. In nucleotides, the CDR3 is TGTGCCAGCGGGGACGGACAGTTTCTCGCCTTC.

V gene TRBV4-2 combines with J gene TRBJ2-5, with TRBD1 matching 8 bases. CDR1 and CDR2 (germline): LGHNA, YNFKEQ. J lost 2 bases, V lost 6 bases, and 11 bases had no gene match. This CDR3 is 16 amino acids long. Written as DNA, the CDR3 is TGTGCCAGCAGTGGGACCAAGGACAGGGCTCAAGAGACCCAGTACTTC. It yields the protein CASSGTKDRAQETQYF.

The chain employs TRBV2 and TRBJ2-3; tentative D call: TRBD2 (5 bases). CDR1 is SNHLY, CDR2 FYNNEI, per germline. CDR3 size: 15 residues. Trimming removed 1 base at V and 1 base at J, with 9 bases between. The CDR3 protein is CASSEGEWGTDTQYF. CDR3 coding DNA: TGTGCCAGCAGTGAAGGGGAGTGGGGCACAGATACGCAGTATTTT.

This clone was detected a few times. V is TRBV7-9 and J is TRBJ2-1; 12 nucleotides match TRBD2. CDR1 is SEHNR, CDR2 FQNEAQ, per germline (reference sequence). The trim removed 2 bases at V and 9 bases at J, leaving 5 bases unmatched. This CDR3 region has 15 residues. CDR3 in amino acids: CASSLRGLAGLEQFF. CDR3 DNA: TGTGCCAGCAGCTTACGTGGACTAGCGGGACTTGAGCAGTTCTTC.

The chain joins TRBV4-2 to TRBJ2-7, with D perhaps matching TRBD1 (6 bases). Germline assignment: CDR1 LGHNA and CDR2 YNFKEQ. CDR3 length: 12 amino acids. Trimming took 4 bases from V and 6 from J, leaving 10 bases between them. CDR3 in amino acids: CASSPTGPEQYF. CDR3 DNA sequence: TGTGCCAGCAGCCCCACAGGGCCCGAGCAGTACTTC.

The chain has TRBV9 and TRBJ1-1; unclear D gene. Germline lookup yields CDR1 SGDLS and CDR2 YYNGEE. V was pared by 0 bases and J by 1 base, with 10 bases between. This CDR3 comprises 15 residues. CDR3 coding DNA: TGTGCCAGCAGCGTAGCCGCCGACGGGAACACTGAAGCTTTCTTT. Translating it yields CASSVAADGNTEAFF.

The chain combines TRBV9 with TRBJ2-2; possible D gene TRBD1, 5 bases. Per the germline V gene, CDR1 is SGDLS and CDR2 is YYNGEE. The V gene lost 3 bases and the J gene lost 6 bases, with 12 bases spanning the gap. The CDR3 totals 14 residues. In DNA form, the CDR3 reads TGTGCCAGCAGCGCCGTCCAGGGCTCCGGGGAGCTGTTTTTT. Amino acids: CASSAVQGSGELFF. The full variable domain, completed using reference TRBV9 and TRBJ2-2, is DSGVTQTPKHLITATGQRVTLRCSPRSGDLSVYWYQQSLDQGLQFLIQYYNGEERAKGNILERFSAQQFPDLHSELNLSSLELGDSALYFCASSAVQGSGELFFGEGSRLTVL.

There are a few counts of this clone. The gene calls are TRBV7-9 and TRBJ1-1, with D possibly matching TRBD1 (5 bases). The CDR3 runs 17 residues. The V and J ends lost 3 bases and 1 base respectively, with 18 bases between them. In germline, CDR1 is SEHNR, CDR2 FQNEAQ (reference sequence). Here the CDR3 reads CASSFLSSGGGNTEAFF. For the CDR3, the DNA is TGTGCCAGCAGCTTCCTAAGCTCCGGGGGTGGGAACACTGAAGCTTTCTTT. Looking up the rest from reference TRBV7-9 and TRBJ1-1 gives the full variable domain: DTGVSQNPRHKITKRGQNVTFRCDPISEHNRLYWYRQTLGQGPEFLTYFQNEAQLEKSRLLSDRFSAERPKGSFSTLEIQRTEQGDSAMYLCASSFLSSGGGNTEAFFGQGTRLTVV.

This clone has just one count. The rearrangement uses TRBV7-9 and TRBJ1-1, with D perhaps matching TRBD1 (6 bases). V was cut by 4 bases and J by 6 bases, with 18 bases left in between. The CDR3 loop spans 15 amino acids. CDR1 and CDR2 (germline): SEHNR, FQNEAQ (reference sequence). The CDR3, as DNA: TGTGCCAGCAGCTCACTTTGGGACAAAGGAGCTGAAGCTTTCTTT. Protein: CASSSLWDKGAEAFF.

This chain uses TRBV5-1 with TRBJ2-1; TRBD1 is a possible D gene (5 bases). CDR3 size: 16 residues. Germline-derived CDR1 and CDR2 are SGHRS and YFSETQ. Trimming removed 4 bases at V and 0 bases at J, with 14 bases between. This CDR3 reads CASSPEDISSYNEQFF. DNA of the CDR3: TGCGCCAGCAGCCCCGAGGACATTAGCTCCTACAATGAGCAGTTCTTC.

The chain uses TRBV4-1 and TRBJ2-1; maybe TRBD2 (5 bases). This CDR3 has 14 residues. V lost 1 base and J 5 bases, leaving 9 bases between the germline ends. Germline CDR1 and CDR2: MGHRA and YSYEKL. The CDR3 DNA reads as TGCGCCAGCAGCCAAGTGGTGCGGGACAATGAGCAGTTCTTC. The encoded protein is CASSQVVRDNEQFF.

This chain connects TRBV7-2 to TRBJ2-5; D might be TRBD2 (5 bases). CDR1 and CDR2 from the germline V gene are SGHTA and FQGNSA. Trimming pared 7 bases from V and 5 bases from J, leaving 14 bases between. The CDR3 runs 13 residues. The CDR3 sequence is CASTVDYGETQYF. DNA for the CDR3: TGTGCCAGCACGGTAGACTACGGTGAGACCCAGTACTTC.

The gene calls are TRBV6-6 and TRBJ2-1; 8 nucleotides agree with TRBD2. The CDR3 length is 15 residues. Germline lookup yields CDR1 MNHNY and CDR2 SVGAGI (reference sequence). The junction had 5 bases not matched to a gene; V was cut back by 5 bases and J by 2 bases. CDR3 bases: TGTGCCAGCAGTCCAAGCGGGAGTACCTACAATGAGCAGTTCTTC. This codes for CASSPSGSTYNEQFF.